This T cell receptor (beta chain) was sequenced in a study of graft-versus-host responses after intestinal transplantation. Overall study context: The whole recipient group had anti-thymocyte globulin induction followed by tacrolimus and steroids for around three years.

This clone was counted a single time. TCRdb keeps only in-frame clones here, not all; method: immunoSEQ multiplex PCR. This table holds roughly 15,000 clones, 60% to 85% found once. Graft specimens yielded both intraepithelial and lamina propria lymphocytes. Germline assignment: CDR1 SEHNR and CDR2 FQNEAQ (reference sequence). With 5 bases clipped from V and 2 bases from J, the junction kept 4 bases outside the gene matches. The CDR3 runs to 15 residues. The rearrangement joins TRBV7-9 to TRBJ1-4; 8 positions match TRBD1. This receptor was obtained from a human patient who received an intestinal transplant, so some T cells may come from the graft donor. Sequencing used ileum tissue, obtained approximately 480 days after intestinal transplant. The CDR3 DNA sequence: TGTGCCAGCAGCCCCCAGGGGGCGACTAATGAAAAACTGTTTTTT. This encodes CASSPQGATNEKLFF.